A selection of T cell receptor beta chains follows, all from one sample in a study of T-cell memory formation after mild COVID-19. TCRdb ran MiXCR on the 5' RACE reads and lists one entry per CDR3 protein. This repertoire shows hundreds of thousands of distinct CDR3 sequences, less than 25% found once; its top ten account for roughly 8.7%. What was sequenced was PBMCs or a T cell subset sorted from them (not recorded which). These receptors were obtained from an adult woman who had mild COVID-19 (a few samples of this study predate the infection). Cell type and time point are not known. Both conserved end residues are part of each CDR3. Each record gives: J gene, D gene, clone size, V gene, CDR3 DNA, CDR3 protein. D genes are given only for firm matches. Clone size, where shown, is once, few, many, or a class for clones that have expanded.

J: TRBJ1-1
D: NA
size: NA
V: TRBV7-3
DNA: TGTGCCAGCAGCTCGGGGGGAGGACGGAACACTGAAGCTTTCTTT
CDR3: CASSSGGGRNTEAFF

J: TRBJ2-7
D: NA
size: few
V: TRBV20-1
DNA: TGCAGTGCTAGAGGTGTTATCTCCTACGAGCAGTACTTC
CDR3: CSARGVISYEQYF

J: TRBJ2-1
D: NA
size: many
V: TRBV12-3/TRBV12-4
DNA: TGTGCCAGCAGTTTAGTAAGGGGGGGGCTACTTTACAATGAGCAGTTCTTC
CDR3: CASSLVRGGLLYNEQFF

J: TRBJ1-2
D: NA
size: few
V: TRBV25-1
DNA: TGTGCCAGCAGACAGGGTTTCGGCTACACCTTC
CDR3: CASRQGFGYTF

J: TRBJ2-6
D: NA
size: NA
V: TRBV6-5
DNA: TGTGCCAGCAGTAAACAGATCTCCTCCTCTGGGGCCAACGTCCTGACTTTC
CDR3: CASSKQISSSGANVLTF

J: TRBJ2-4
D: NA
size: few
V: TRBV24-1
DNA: TGTGCCACCAGTGATTTGAACGGGAACATTCAGTACTTC
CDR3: CATSDLNGNIQYF

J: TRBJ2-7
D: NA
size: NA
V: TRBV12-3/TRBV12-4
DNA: TGTGCCAGCAGCTCAGGGTGGAACGAGCAGTACTTC
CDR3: CASSSGWNEQYF

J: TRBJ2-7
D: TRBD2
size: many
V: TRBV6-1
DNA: TGTGCCAGCAGAGACCGGACTAGCGGGGCTTACGAGCAGTACTTC
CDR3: CASRDRTSGAYEQYF

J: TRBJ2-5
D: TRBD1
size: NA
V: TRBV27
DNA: TGTGCCAGCAGCCCACAGGGGGCGACCCCTCAAGAGACCCAGTACTTC
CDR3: CASSPQGATPQETQYF

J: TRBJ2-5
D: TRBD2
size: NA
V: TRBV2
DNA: TGTGCCAGCAGCCACGGGAGGGGACAAGAGACCCAGTACTTC
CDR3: CASSHGRGQETQYF

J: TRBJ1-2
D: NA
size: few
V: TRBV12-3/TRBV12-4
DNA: TGTGCCAGCAGTTCCCGGACCGAGGGGGGGGACTATGGCTACACCTTC
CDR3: CASSSRTEGGDYGYTF

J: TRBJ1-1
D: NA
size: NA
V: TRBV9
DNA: TGTGCCAGCAGCGTAGATCAAGGGCACAGGGCTTTCTTT
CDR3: CASSVDQGHRAFF

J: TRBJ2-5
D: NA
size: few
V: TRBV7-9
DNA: TGTGCCAGCAGCTGGGACCCAGCGGAGACCCAGTACTTC
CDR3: CASSWDPAETQYF

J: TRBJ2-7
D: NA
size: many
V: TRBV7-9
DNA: TGTGCCAGCAGCTTAGGTGGGGGACCCTACGAGCAGTACTTC
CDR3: CASSLGGGPYEQYF

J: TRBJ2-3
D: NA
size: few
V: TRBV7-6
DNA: TGTGCCAGCAGCTGGGGTTACGCAGGGAACACAGATACGCAGTATTTT
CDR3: CASSWGYAGNTDTQYF

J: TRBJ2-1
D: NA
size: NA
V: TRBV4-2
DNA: TGTGCCAGCAGCCCAAGTGAGGCCGATGAGCAGTTCTTC
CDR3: CASSPSEADEQFF

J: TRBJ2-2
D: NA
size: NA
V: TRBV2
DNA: TGTGCCAGCAGGCCCTTAGGATTGGCCGGGGAGCTGTTTTTT
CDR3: CASRPLGLAGELFF

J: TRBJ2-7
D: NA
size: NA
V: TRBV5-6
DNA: TGTGCCAGCAGCTTGGAAGGGGTGCCCCCGAGCGAGCAGTACTTC
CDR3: CASSLEGVPPSEQYF

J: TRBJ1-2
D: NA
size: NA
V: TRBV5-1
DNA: TGCGCCAGCAGCTTGGCGGGGTTGGACTATGGCTACACCTTC
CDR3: CASSLAGLDYGYTF

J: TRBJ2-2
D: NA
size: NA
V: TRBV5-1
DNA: TGCGCCAGCAGCTTGGGGACAACCGCGAACACCGGGGAGCTGTTTTTT
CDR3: CASSLGTTANTGELFF

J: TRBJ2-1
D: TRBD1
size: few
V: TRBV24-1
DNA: TGTGCCACCAGTGACCGACAGGGGAGCTCCTACAATGAGCAGTTCTTC
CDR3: CATSDRQGSSYNEQFF

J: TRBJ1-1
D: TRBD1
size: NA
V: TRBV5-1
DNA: TGCGCCAGCAGCCCCCGGGACAGGGTCACTGAAGCTTTCTTT
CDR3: CASSPRDRVTEAFF

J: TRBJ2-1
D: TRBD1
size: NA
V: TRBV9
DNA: TGTGCCAGCAGCGGGGACAGGGTGTCCTACAATGAGCAGTTCTTC
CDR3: CASSGDRVSYNEQFF

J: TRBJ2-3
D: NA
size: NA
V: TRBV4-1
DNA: TGCGCCAGCAGCCAAAGGAATGGGGCCCCAGATACGCAGTATTTT
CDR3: CASSQRNGAPDTQYF

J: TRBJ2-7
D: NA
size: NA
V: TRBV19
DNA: TGTGCCAGTAGTCAGACAGAAACCTACGAGCAGTACTTC
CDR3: CASSQTETYEQYF

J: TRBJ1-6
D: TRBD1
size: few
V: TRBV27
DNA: TGTGCCAGCAGTATGGGACAGGGGGATCCTTTTTCACCCCTCCACTTT
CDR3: CASSMGQGDPFSPLHF

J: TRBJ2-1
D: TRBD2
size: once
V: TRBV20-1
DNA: TGCAGTGCCAGGGCGCTAGCGGGTTCCTCCTACAATGAGCAGTTCTTC
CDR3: CSARALAGSSYNEQFF

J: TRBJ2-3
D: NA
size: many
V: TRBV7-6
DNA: TGTGCCAGCAGCTTAGGGGGGACGTTCACAGATACGCAGTATTTT
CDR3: CASSLGGTFTDTQYF

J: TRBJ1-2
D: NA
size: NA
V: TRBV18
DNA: TGTGCCAGCTCACTAACAGAAGTGAACCTCTATGGCTACACCTTC
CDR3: CASSLTEVNLYGYTF

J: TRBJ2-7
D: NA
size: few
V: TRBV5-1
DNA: TGCGCCAGCTCTCGGACAGTTGCCCAGGGGCACGAGCAGTACTTC
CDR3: CASSRTVAQGHEQYF

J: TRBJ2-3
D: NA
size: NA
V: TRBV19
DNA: TGTGCCAGTAGTATAGGGAGGCGGAGCGGGCCTAACACAGATACGCAGTATTTT
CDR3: CASSIGRRSGPNTDTQYF

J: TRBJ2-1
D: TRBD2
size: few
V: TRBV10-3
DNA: TGTGCCATCAGGGGGACTAGCGGGAGTAACAATGAGCAGTTCTTC
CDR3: CAIRGTSGSNNEQFF

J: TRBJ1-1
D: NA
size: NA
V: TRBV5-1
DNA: TGCGCCAGCAGCTTGGCCCCCAGGGGAAGGACTGAAGCTTTCTTT
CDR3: CASSLAPRGRTEAFF

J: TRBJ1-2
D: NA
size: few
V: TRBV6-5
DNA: TGTGCCAGCAGTTACGATTGGAATGCCTATGGCTACATCTTC
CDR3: CASSYDWNAYGYIF